These T cell receptor beta chains were read from a single sample in a study of blood T cell repertoires in COVID-19. Libraries were prepared by immunoSEQ multiplex PCR; TCRdb keeps only in-frame clonotypes and omits some of them. This sample has approximately 350,000 clones, with about nine tenths found just once. The sequencing input was peripheral blood. Every receptor here comes from a woman aged 70-85 years with COVID-19, enrolled during active disease. Both conserved end residues are part of each CDR3. D genes are given only for firm matches. Only part of the rows carry a size: once, few, many, or a class if the clone is expanded.

TGTGCCAGCAGCTACAGACCGAGCGGGAACACTGAAGCTTTCTTT | CASSYRPSGNTEAFF | TRBV11-2 | . | . | TRBJ1-1
TGCGCCAGCAGCCAAGAAGTCTTACAGGGGTGGAATGAGCAGTTCTTC | CASSQEVLQGWNEQFF | TRBV4-3 | TRBD1 | . | TRBJ2-1
TGTGCCAGCCAAGCCGATAGCAATCAGCCCCAGCATTTT | CASQADSNQPQHF | TRBV6-5 | . | . | TRBJ1-5
TGTGCCAGCAGCAGGGAGGACACCGGGGAGCTGTTTTTT | CASSREDTGELFF | TRBV2 | . | . | TRBJ2-2
TGTGCCAGCAGTTACTGGACAGGGAACACTGAAGCTTTCTTT | CASSYWTGNTEAFF | TRBV6-5 | TRBD1 | . | TRBJ1-1
TGTGCCAGCAGTCCAGGACTCTATGGCTACACCTTC | CASSPGLYGYTF | TRBV27 | . | . | TRBJ1-2
TGCGCCAGCAGGAGCGACAGGGAAGGAGGCTACACCTTC | CASRSDREGGYTF | TRBV10-2 | TRBD1 | . | TRBJ1-2
TGTGCCAGCAGGAGGGAAGGAAACACCATATATTTT | CASRREGNTIYF | TRBV5-6 | . | few | TRBJ1-3
TGTGCCAGCAGCTTATCTTTCCAGGGGACAACTGGAAACACCATATATTTT | CASSLSFQGTTGNTIYF | TRBV7-6 | . | . | TRBJ1-3
TGTGCCACCAGCGAGGGGGGGTACGAGCAGTACTTC | CATSEGGYEQYF | TRBV24-1 | . | . | TRBJ2-7
TGTGCCAGCAGTTTACGGGTGGGCACTGAAGCTTTCTTT | CASSLRVGTEAFF | TRBV27 | . | . | TRBJ1-1
TGTGCCAGCAGTGCATCCGGGACTACTACAGATACGCAGTATTTT | CASSASGTTTDTQYF | TRBV27 | TRBD2 | . | TRBJ2-3
TGTGCCAGCAGGGGGCCGGGACAGGGGGCTTTCTTT | CASRGPGQGAFF | TRBV28 | TRBD1 | . | TRBJ1-1
TGTGCCAGCAGCTCCCCTAGCGGGGGGCAGTATTTT | CASSSPSGGQYF | TRBV5-6 | TRBD2 | . | TRBJ2-3
TGTGCCAGCAGCTTAGGACCAATAGGGGGGACCCAGTACTTC | CASSLGPIGGTQYF | TRBV7-2 | . | . | TRBJ2-5
TGTGCCTCCCAGGGGGCGGGGGAGCAGTACTTC | CASQGAGEQYF | TRBV30 | TRBD1 | . | TRBJ2-7
TGTGCCAGCAGCCAACTAGCGGGGGGCAACCCAGATACGCAGTATTTT | CASSQLAGGNPDTQYF | TRBV7-9 | TRBD2 | . | TRBJ2-3
TGTGCCAGTAGTGTAGGCGGCGCCAACCAAGAGACCCAGTACTTC | CASSVGGANQETQYF | TRBV19 | . | . | TRBJ2-5
TGTGCCAGCAGCTTTGAGAACTATGGCTACACCTTC | CASSFENYGYTF | TRBV7-8 | . | . | TRBJ1-2
TGCGCCAGCAGCCGAGACAGGGCAGGTGGCTACACCTTC | CASSRDRAGGYTF | TRBV5-1 | TRBD1 | . | TRBJ1-2
TGTGCCAGCAGCTTGCGTTACGGAGTTGATGAAAAACTGTTTTTT | CASSLRYGVDEKLFF | TRBV5-6 | . | . | TRBJ1-4
TGTGCCAGCAGTGAAGCGGGGGGGACAGGAAATTCACCCCTCCACTTT | CASSEAGGTGNSPLHF | TRBV6-1 | TRBD1 | . | TRBJ1-6
TGTGCCAGCAGTTTAGCAGGCAGGGGCACTGAAGCTTTCTTT | CASSLAGRGTEAFF | TRBV28 | . | . | TRBJ1-1
TGTGCCAGCAACCCTGGGGGCGGCAATCAGCCCCAGCATTTT | CASNPGGGNQPQHF | TRBV6-5 | . | . | TRBJ1-5
TGTGCCAGCAGCCAAGCCAGGGGGCAGGGTGGCTACACCTTC | CASSQARGQGGYTF | TRBV14 | TRBD1 | . | TRBJ1-2
TGTGCCAGCAGTCCCACATTGAACACTGAAGCTTTCTTT | CASSPTLNTEAFF | TRBV6-6 | . | . | TRBJ1-1
TGTGCCAGCAGTTTATGGGGGGCGGGCCACGGACAGAACACTGAAGCTTTCTTT | CASSLWGAGHGQNTEAFF | TRBV28 | . | few | TRBJ1-1
TGTGCCAGCAGCGTAGAACAGGGGACACACTACGAGCAGTACTTC | CASSVEQGTHYEQYF | TRBV9 | TRBD1 | once | TRBJ2-7
TGTGCCAGCTCACCATCCGGCGGGGGGAATTCACCCCTCCACTTT | CASSPSGGGNSPLHF | TRBV18 | . | . | TRBJ1-6
TGCGCCAGCAGCCAAGATCGGGCAGGGGCAGGGGAGACCCAGTACTTC | CASSQDRAGAGETQYF | TRBV4-1 | . | . | TRBJ2-5
TGTGCCAGCAGCTTGGCTACAGCGGGAGCTTTCTTT | CASSLATAGAFF | TRBV5-5 | . | . | TRBJ1-1
TGTGCCAGCAGTTTTTGGACAGGGGAACCCCTCCACTTT | CASSFWTGEPLHF | TRBV12-3/TRBV12-4 | TRBD1 | . | TRBJ1-6
TGTGCCAGCAGCCCTGCGGGGGGGCAACGGGGCGAGCAGTACTTC | CASSPAGGQRGEQYF | TRBV27 | TRBD2 | . | TRBJ2-7
TGTGCCAGCAGTCGGGACAAGAACACTGAAGCTTTCTTT | CASSRDKNTEAFF | TRBV2 | . | . | TRBJ1-1
TGTGCCAGCAGCTGGGGACAGGGGGACACTGAAGCTTTCTTT | CASSWGQGDTEAFF | TRBV5-6 | TRBD1 | . | TRBJ1-1
TGTGCCAGTAGTATAGTCGGAGGGGATGAAGCTTTCTTT | CASSIVGGDEAFF | TRBV19 | . | . | TRBJ1-1
TGTGCCAGCAGCTTAAGCTTGGCAGGCCTCACTAACTATGGCTACACCTTC | CASSLSLAGLTNYGYTF | TRBV11-2 | . | . | TRBJ1-2
TGTGCCAGCAGTTTAAGAGGGAACACTGAAGCTTTCTTT | CASSLRGNTEAFF | TRBV12-3/TRBV12-4 | . | . | TRBJ1-1
TGTGCCAGCAGTCTTAGACAGGGGATTTGGACAGATACGCAGTATTTT | CASSLRQGIWTDTQYF | TRBV3-1/TRBV3-2 | TRBD1 | . | TRBJ2-3
TGCGCCAGCAGCTTGGACCCGGGACAGGGGAGCTATGGCTACACCTTC | CASSLDPGQGSYGYTF | TRBV5-1 | TRBD1 | . | TRBJ1-2
TGTGCCAGCAGTTTCGGACAGGGAGAGACTGAAGCTTTCTTT | CASSFGQGETEAFF | TRBV6-5 | TRBD1 | . | TRBJ1-1
TGTGCCAGCAGTTACTTTCCCAGCTCCTACGAGCAGTACTTC | CASSYFPSSYEQYF | TRBV6-2/TRBV6-3 | . | once | TRBJ2-7
TGTGCCAGCAGCCCGGTACAGGAGCATGCTGAAGCTTTCTTT | CASSPVQEHAEAFF | TRBV3-1/TRBV3-2 | . | . | TRBJ1-1
TGTGCCAGCAGCCAAGATTTTCTAGCCTTGAACACTGAAGCTTTCTTT | CASSQDFLALNTEAFF | TRBV4-2 | . | once | TRBJ1-1
TGTGCCAGCAGTTCCCCCCGGGATGGGCACACTGAAGCTTTCTTT | CASSSPRDGHTEAFF | TRBV5-4 | . | . | TRBJ1-1
TGTGCCAGCAGTTCTAGCGGGGGGGCCTATAATGAGCAGTTCTTC | CASSSSGGAYNEQFF | TRBV2 | TRBD2 | . | TRBJ2-1
TGTGCCAGCAGCTTGGGCGAAGAGCAGTACTTC | CASSLGEEQYF | TRBV5-4 | . | once | TRBJ2-7